This TCR beta chain is from a study of blood T cell repertoires in COVID-19. As for the study in general: From the United States, Italy and Spain came samples of acute and convalescent COVID-19.

The method was immunoSEQ multiplex PCR; TCRdb's version includes in-frame clones alone and lacks a portion of them. Of 150,000 to 200,000 clones listed, roughly 90% are singletons. Germline CDR1 and CDR2: MDHEN and SYDVKM. V gave up 3 bases and J gave up 5 bases; unmatched junction bases: 7. CDR3 length equals 15 residues. This TCR was sampled from a man aged 50 to 60 with acute or convalescent COVID-19. The chain combines TRBV28 with TRBJ2-7, with 10 bases matching TRBD2. Specimen: peripheral blood. CDR3 protein: CASSFRLAGDNEQYF. CDR3 coding DNA: TGTGCCAGCAGTTTTCGGCTAGCGGGAGACAACGAGCAGTACTTC.